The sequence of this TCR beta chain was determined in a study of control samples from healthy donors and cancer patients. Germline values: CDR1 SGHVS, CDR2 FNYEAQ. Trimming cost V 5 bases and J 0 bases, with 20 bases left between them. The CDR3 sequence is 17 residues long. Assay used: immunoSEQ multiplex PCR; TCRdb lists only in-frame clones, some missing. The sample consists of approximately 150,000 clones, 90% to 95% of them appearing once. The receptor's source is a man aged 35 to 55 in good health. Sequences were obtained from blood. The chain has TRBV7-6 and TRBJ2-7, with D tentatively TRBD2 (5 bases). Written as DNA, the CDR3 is TGTGCCAGCAGCCCTAGCATGGACCTCTACTTCTCCTACGAGCAGTACTTC. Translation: CASSPSMDLYFSYEQYF. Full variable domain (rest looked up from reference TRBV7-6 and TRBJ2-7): GAGVSQSPRYKVTKRGQDVALRCDPISGHVSLYWYRQALGQGPEFLTYFNYEAQQDKSGLPNDRFSAERPEGSISTLTIQRTEQRDSAMYRCASSPSMDLYFSYEQYFGPGTRLTVT.